This T cell receptor (beta chain) is from a study of vaccination effects on CD4 cells after COVID-19. Study in general: Antigen-specific CD4+ T cells were expanded (with viral peptide pools) by the ViraFEST assay ahead of sequencing. Roughly 2.1 million PBMC were seeded per well and grown in the presence of 10 IU/ml IL-2 and 8.5 to 10 ug/ml peptides. Study conclusions and caveats: Clonal contraction was marked in infection- and vaccine-induced clones late after vaccination. Few convalescent patients, and no early post-infection timepoints, were available to the study.

Some clones are missing from TCRdb's copy, which holds only in-frame ones; the method was immunoSEQ multiplex PCR. The sample includes approximately 58,000 clones, around 80% of them seen just once. V lost 1 base, J lost 3 bases, and 12 bases lay in between. The germline gives CDR1 SGHTA, CDR2 FQGNSA. The CDR3 loop spans 15 amino acids. As concerns this clone: The target antigen is unknown.

Upon completion of 10 days in culture, CD4+ T cells were isolated. This TCR came from a human donor who received a COVID-19 vaccine. The rearrangement joins TRBV7-2 to TRBJ1-1; no clear D gene. The specimen was CD4+ T cells from PBMCs cultured without peptide, collected before COVID-19 vaccination. The CDR3 bases are TGTGCCAGCAGCTTAGTATATGGGGTGGACACTGAAGCTTTCTTT. Its protein product is CASSLVYGVDTEAFF.